A selection of T cell receptor beta chains follows, all from one sample in a study of naive and memory T cell subsets. TCRdb re-analysed the UMI-ligation and nested PCR reads in MiXCR, keeping a single row per CDR3 protein. The table lists about 150,000 distinct CDR3 sequences, about 23% of them singletons, with approximately 0.1% in the top ten. Sequencing was carried out using naive CD4+ T cells from blood. These receptor sequences come from a human donor in good health. The CDR3 runs from the conserved cysteine through the conserved F or W.

v_gene	j_gene	CDR3aa
TRBV7-9	TRBJ1-4	CASSWDRTNEKLFF
TRBV6-6	TRBJ1-1	CASSLDGTGIYTEAFF
TRBV5-1	TRBJ2-5	CASSLPIQETQYF
TRBV12-3/TRBV12-4	TRBJ2-2	CASSLRTGSTGELFF
TRBV29-1	TRBJ1-2	CSVEAGDRGTVNYGYTF
TRBV6-5	TRBJ1-1	CASSYERVRNTEAFF
TRBV2	TRBJ2-3	CASSEIDFSTDTQYF
TRBV20-1	TRBJ2-5	CSAPRLETQYF
TRBV29-1	TRBJ2-1	CSVDRDLTKGEQFF
TRBV10-2	TRBJ2-4	CASRPAGGSGNIQYF
TRBV20-1	TRBJ2-5	CSAPISGRGETQYF
TRBV28	TRBJ2-5	CASSFGLAEETQYF
TRBV13	TRBJ1-1	CASRRGGRGDTEAFF
TRBV6-5	TRBJ2-5	CASSWGQQETQYF
TRBV7-2	TRBJ1-4	CASSLDQGSIPEKLFF
TRBV28	TRBJ2-1	CASSLGSGQFF